The clone carrying this T cell receptor beta chain came up a few times. This record belongs to a study of pediatric ulcerative colitis. Germline CDR1 and CDR2: LGHNA and YNFKEQ. The V gene end was trimmed by 0 bases and the J gene end by 6 bases; junction bases not matched to a gene: 10. CDR3 length equals 17 residues. Profiling relied on immunoSEQ multiplex PCR, and the TCRdb table lists in-frame clones only, not all of them. Of 55,000 to 70,000 clones listed, approximately 87% are singletons. The sequenced material came from blood. The receptor was isolated from a boy aged 5-17 years who was a control in a study of pediatric ulcerative colitis. This chain links TRBV4-2 with TRBJ1-5; 8 bases are a match to TRBD1. CDR3 amino acids: CASSQDKGQAIGQPQHF. CDR3 nucleotides: TGTGCCAGCAGCCAAGATAAGGGACAGGCGATAGGTCAGCCCCAGCATTTT.